This is a list of T cell receptor beta chains from one sample in a study of shared clonotypes between healthy human individuals. The repertoire was sequenced with immunoSEQ multiplex PCR; TCRdb's copy has only in-frame clones and lacks some. Of roughly 660,000 clones in the sample, less than 95% were seen once. Sequenced: memory CD8+ T cells from PBMCs. These receptors came from a man younger than 35 in good health. Some clones in this sample may be carry-over from other donors' samples. Both conserved end residues are part of each CDR3. A D gene is named only where the DNA matches it firmly. Size values are once, few and many counts, or a class for expanded clones, and some rows have none.

>NA|NA|TRBJ2-1|TRBV5-1
TGCGCCAGCAGCTTGGATCACAATGAGCAGTTCTTC
CASSLDHNEQFF
>NA|NA|TRBJ2-5|TRBV7-7
TGTGCCAGCAGCGCTGGACAGTTCCAAGAGACCCAGTACTTC
CASSAGQFQETQYF
>NA|NA|TRBJ2-7|TRBV27
TGTGCCAGCAGTCTGGGGGCCTCCTACGAGCAGTACTTC
CASSLGASYEQYF
>NA|NA|TRBJ2-4|TRBV6-1
TGTGCCAGCAGTGAACCCCCCCGGACAAAAGCCAAAAACATTCAGTACTTC
CASSEPPRTKAKNIQYF
>NA|NA|TRBJ2-3|TRBV4-3
TGCGCCAGTTCCCCGCTCGGGGCGACAGATACGCAGTATTTT
CASSPLGATDTQYF
>NA|NA|TRBJ2-1|TRBV13
TGTGCCAGCAGCTCGGGACAGCGGGTGAACAATGAGCAGTTCTTC
CASSSGQRVNNEQFF
>TRBD1|NA|TRBJ2-7|TRBV7-9
TGTGCCAGCGGTACCCGGGACAGGGGGGAATACGAGCAGTACTTC
CASGTRDRGEYEQYF
>NA|NA|TRBJ2-5|TRBV5-1
TGCGCCAGCAGCTTGGCCCAGGGGCGGGAGACCCAGTACTTC
CASSLAQGRETQYF
>TRBD1|NA|TRBJ1-2|TRBV7-8
TGTGCCAGCAGCTTGGGGACAGCGATGAGAGGCTACACCTTC
CASSLGTAMRGYTF
>TRBD2|NA|TRBJ2-4|TRBV7-2
TGTGCCAGCAGCCCCGGGACTAGCGACATTCAGTACTTC
CASSPGTSDIQYF
>NA|NA|TRBJ2-5|TRBV4-1
TGCGCCAGCAGCCAAGCAGGGGGGGAGACCCAGTACTTC
CASSQAGGETQYF
>TRBD2|NA|TRBJ2-1|TRBV7-9
TGTGCCAGCAGCTTAGTCGGGGGACTATACAATGAGCAGTTCTTC
CASSLVGGLYNEQFF
>TRBD2|NA|TRBJ2-1|TRBV10-2
TGCGCCAGCAGTGAGTCGACTAGCAGGGACGGTGAGCAGTTCTTC
CASSESTSRDGEQFF
>TRBD2|NA|TRBJ2-1|TRBV7-9
TGTGCCAGCAGCTTGTTTGTCGCTAGCGGGAGTGATGAGCAGTTCTTC
CASSLFVASGSDEQFF
>TRBD1|few|TRBJ2-2|TRBV27
TGTGCCAGCAGTTTGGTTACAGGGGCCGGGGAGCTGTTTTTT
CASSLVTGAGELFF
>NA|NA|TRBJ1-1|TRBV13
TGTGCCAGCAGCTGGGGACAGAACACTGAAGCTTTCTTT
CASSWGQNTEAFF
>TRBD1|NA|TRBJ1-5|TRBV10-3
TGTGCCACCAGTGACAGGGCGGGCGGTCAGCCCCAGCATTTT
CATSDRAGGQPQHF
>NA|NA|TRBJ2-6|TRBV9
TGTGCCAGCAGGGGGGTAGGCTCTGGGGCCAACGTCCTGACTTTC
CASRGVGSGANVLTF
>NA|NA|TRBJ1-5|TRBV6-5
TGTGCCAGCAGTTTGAGGAGGAGCAATCAGCCCCAGCATTTT
CASSLRRSNQPQHF
>NA|NA|TRBJ1-1|TRBV27
TGTGCCAGCAGTCCGCTCCTGGGAGGGGGCACTGAAGCTTTCTTT
CASSPLLGGGTEAFF
>NA|NA|TRBJ1-1|TRBV5-1
TGTGCCAGCAGCTTGGGGGGCTCGAACACTGAAGCTTTCTTT
CASSLGGSNTEAFF
>TRBD2|NA|TRBJ2-2|TRBV6-4
TGTGCCAGCATGGCTAGCGGGAGCGCCGGGGAGCTGTTTTTT
CASMASGSAGELFF
>NA|NA|TRBJ1-4|TRBV28
TGTGCCAGCAGTTTGGGGGCTTTTAATGAAAAACTGTTTTTT
CASSLGAFNEKLFF
>NA|once|TRBJ1-1|TRBV10-3
TGTGCCATCAGTGATACAGAGAGGGTAGGTGAAGCTTTCTTT
CAISDTERVGEAFF
>NA|NA|TRBJ2-7|TRBV7-2
TGTGCCAGCAGCTTCAACAGCCCCTACGAGCAGTACTTC
CASSFNSPYEQYF
>TRBD2|NA|TRBJ2-1|TRBV27
TGTGCCAGCAGTTTAGGCGGGAGGGCCGACAATGAGCAGTTCTTC
CASSLGGRADNEQFF
>TRBD2|NA|TRBJ2-1|TRBV9
TGTGCCAGCAGCGCCGGCGGACTAGCGGATTTTAATGAGCAGTTCTTC
CASSAGGLADFNEQFF
>NA|NA|TRBJ2-7|TRBV7-6
TGTGCCAGCACCCACCGGGCAGGCAGCTCCTACGAGCAGTACTTC
CASTHRAGSSYEQYF
>NA|NA|TRBJ1-5|TRBV6-1
TGTGCCAGCAGTGGGTCTGTTTTGGGGGGTTTTCTTCAGCCCCAGCATTTT
CASSGSVLGGFLQPQHF
>TRBD1|few|TRBJ2-1|TRBV7-9
TGTGCCAGCAGCACTCGGACAGGGCGATCGTTCAATGAGCAGTTCTTC
CASSTRTGRSFNEQFF
>TRBD1|NA|TRBJ1-3|TRBV13
TGTGCCAGCGGGGACAGGGGGATGCTATGGGCTGGAAACACCATATATTTT
CASGDRGMLWAGNTIYF
>NA|once|TRBJ2-2|TRBV11-2
TGTGCCAGCAGCTTAGATCGGTATGGCGTAGGACTTGGGGAGCTGTTTTTT
CASSLDRYGVGLGELFF